This TCR beta chain appears in the sequencing data of a study of T-cell memory formation after mild COVID-19 (dated by TCRdb to about 2021). About the investigation overall: TCR sequence clusters from the two donors were found to be largely donor specific. T-cell clones expanding and contracting after mild COVID-19 in a couple of donors were tracked by longitudinal TCRalpha and TCRbeta repertoire sequencing. The cohort comprised two young, previously healthy adult volunteers, one female and one male.

The germline V gene yields MGHRA for CDR1 and YSYEKL for CDR2. The germline ends are 20 bases apart after V is trimmed by 5 bases and J by 4 bases. Including the terminal cysteine and phenylalanine, the CDR3 comprises 16 residues. Solely the CDR3 DNA is kept, with 48 bases framed from the first base. Ficoll-Paque density gradient centrifugation was the method used to isolate PBMCs. The instrument was an Illumina NovaSeq 6000. TCRalpha and TCRbeta cDNA libraries were constructed by 5'RACE with constant-segment primers, with sample barcodes and unique molecular identifiers being introduced. Trizol reagent was used to extract RNA from every sample. Libraries were amplified in two PCR steps, with a second sample barcode and Illumina TruSeq adapters added in the second step. Sequencing of libraries was performed on an Illumina NovaSeq with 2 x 150 bp paired-end reads. From the authors' description of their analysis: Reads were demultiplexed and collapsed into UMI-guided consensus sequences with migec v1.2.7. Using mixcr v2.1.11, UMI consensuses were aligned to TRA and TRB V and J templates and then assembled into clonotypes. A clonotype was counted as expanded or contracted only if both edgeR and NoisET called the change significant, with noise models trained on biological replicates. For edgeR calls, the thresholds were a false discovery rate-adjusted p below 0.01 and a log2 fold-change of 1. PCA with hierarchical clustering of max-normalized trajectories of the 1000 most abundant clonotypes was used as exploratory dynamics analysis. Each responding clone was given a CD4 or CD8 phenotype based on the CD4+ and CD8+ repertoires, which had been sequenced separately. The public reads were run again by TCRdb, first through fastp at Q25 and then through MiXCR, and only productive beta chains were kept. Records with the same CDR3 protein are collapsed into one entry carrying the most frequent genes and DNA. Here the V and J calls rest on TCRdb's processing, not on the authors' analysis. This sample is represented by hundreds of thousands of distinct CDR3 sequences; about 17% of them were singletons. Of the sample, roughly 24% falls within the top ten clones.

This clonotype was detected a few times. Its antigen specificity is not known. No much larger clonotype is one base removed from it; base qualities were not supplied. The full study reports these points: The detection of some responding clones in pre-infection memory suggests that pre-existing cross-reactive memory T cells joined the SARS-CoV-2 response. Only two mild cases were covered by the study, and larger cohorts that include severe cases with pre-infection samples were considered necessary. Clones that contracted from day 15 to 85 showed balanced CD4/CD8 phenotypes, whereas a second wave of clones that expanded from day 15 to 37 leaned towards CD4+. Contracting CD4+ clones were found mainly in CM and EM memory subsets, while CD8+ clones were enriched in EMRA. SARS-CoV-2 specificity of the second-wave clones peaking on day 37 was not confirmed.

The sequence is built from TRBV4-1 and TRBJ1-1; TRBD1 is a possible D gene, resting on 6 matching bases. The sequence was collected from a man aged 18 to 30 who had mild COVID-19 (a few samples of this study predate the infection). The sample titles of this study are shuffled in the database, so cell type and time point are left out; the donor was told from shared clones. The sequenced sample was PBMCs or a T cell subset sorted from them (not recorded which). The nucleotide sequence reads TGCGCCAGCAGCTCGACCCTGACAGGTCCGCTCACTGAAGCTTTCTTT. It translates as CASSSTLTGPLTEAFF.